Listed below are T cell receptor beta chains from one sample, sequenced in a study of blood T cell repertoires in COVID-19. Clones were sequenced by immunoSEQ multiplex PCR, and TCRdb holds only the in-frame ones, with some missing. Of some 250,000 clones in the sample, around four fifths are singletons; the top ten hold about 5.7%. The sequencing input was peripheral blood. Receptors originate from a man aged 80 or over with acute or convalescent COVID-19. The CDR3 runs from the conserved cysteine through the conserved F or W. D genes are given only for firm matches. Some rows have no size entry. The others give once, few or many, or a class for an expanded clone.

clone size	V gene	J gene	D gene	CDR3 DNA	CDR3 protein
NA	TRBV5-1	TRBJ1-1	NA	TGCGCCAGCAGCATTAGACAGGAGAACACTGAAGCTTTCTTT	CASSIRQENTEAFF
few	TRBV5-6	TRBJ1-5	NA	TGTGCCAGCAGCTTGGGGGGGCGCGTCTGGCAGCCCCAGCATTTT	CASSLGGRVWQPQHF
NA	TRBV9	TRBJ2-7	TRBD2	TGTGCCAGCAGCGTAGGACTAGCGGGGGGCTACGAGCAGTACTTC	CASSVGLAGGYEQYF
once	TRBV9	TRBJ1-3	NA	TGTGCCAGCAGCGTAGACGGCGGACTCTCTGGAAACACCATATATTTT	CASSVDGGLSGNTIYF
NA	TRBV6-4	TRBJ2-6	TRBD1	TGTGCCAGCAGCCCAGACAGGGCTGGGGCCAACGTCCTGACTTTC	CASSPDRAGANVLTF
NA	TRBV9	TRBJ1-3	NA	TGTGCCAGCAACACAGGGTCTGGAAACACCATATATTTT	CASNTGSGNTIYF
NA	TRBV12-3/TRBV12-4	TRBJ1-2	NA	TGTGCCAGCAGTTTAAGAGAAAACTATGGCTACACCTTC	CASSLRENYGYTF
NA	TRBV19	TRBJ2-4	TRBD1	TGTGCCAGTAGTATAGGTGGGACAGGGGGCAAGGGGGCCAAAAACATTCAGTACTTC	CASSIGGTGGKGAKNIQYF
once	TRBV28	TRBJ2-1	TRBD2	TGTGCCAGCAGCCCGACTAGCGGGAGGTCCTACAATGAGCAGTTCTTC	CASSPTSGRSYNEQFF
NA	TRBV28	TRBJ1-1	NA	TGTGCCAGCAGTTCCCCGATAGGGAGAGAAGCTTTCTTT	CASSSPIGREAFF
once	TRBV5-1	TRBJ2-3	TRBD1	TGCGCCAGCAGCCCTGGACAGGGGTCAGATACGCAGTATTTT	CASSPGQGSDTQYF
NA	TRBV28	TRBJ1-4	TRBD1	TGTGCCAGCAGGAGAGGACAGGGGGGAGAAAAACTGTTTTTT	CASRRGQGGEKLFF
NA	TRBV28	TRBJ1-3	TRBD1	TGTGCCAGCAGTTTACCTACCGGGACAGGGTTAACTGGAAACACCATATATTTT	CASSLPTGTGLTGNTIYF
NA	TRBV5-4	TRBJ2-6	TRBD2	TGTGCCAGCAGCCGGGCGGGGGCTGGGGCCAACGTCCTGACTTTC	CASSRAGAGANVLTF
NA	TRBV3-1/TRBV3-2	TRBJ1-1	NA	TGTGCCAGCAGCCCAAGTACGTCCTACAGGGTGAACACTGAAGCTTTCTTT	CASSPSTSYRVNTEAFF
NA	TRBV24-1	TRBJ2-5	TRBD2	TGTGCCACCAGTGACCCACTAGCGGGGGGGGAAGAGACCCAGTACTTC	CATSDPLAGGEETQYF
NA	TRBV18	TRBJ2-6	TRBD1	TGTGCCAGCTCACCACCGACAGGGGGTTACTCTGGGGCCAACGTCCTGACTTTC	CASSPPTGGYSGANVLTF
NA	TRBV28	TRBJ2-7	TRBD1	TGTGCCAGCCACAGGGGGCACGTGAACGAGCAGTACTTC	CASHRGHVNEQYF
NA	TRBV6-5	TRBJ2-3	NA	TGTGCCAGCACGACTACGGCAGGTAGTTATACGCAGTATTTT	CASTTTAGSYTQYF
once	TRBV10-3	TRBJ2-3	NA	TGTGCCATCAGTGGGGTACCGGATAGCAGCACAGATACGCAGTATTTT	CAISGVPDSSTDTQYF
NA	TRBV27	TRBJ2-1	TRBD2	TGTGCCAGCAGTTTGGCGGGGGGGCTGGAGCAGTTCTTC	CASSLAGGLEQFF
NA	TRBV6-5	TRBJ2-1	TRBD2	TGTGCCAGCATATTGGGGACTAGCGGGAGGGGCGAGCAGTTCTTC	CASILGTSGRGEQFF
many	TRBV15	TRBJ2-1	TRBD2	TGTGCCACCAGCAGAGATCGACTAGCGGGGAGGAATGAGCAGTTCTTC	CATSRDRLAGRNEQFF
NA	TRBV29-1	TRBJ1-2	NA	TGCAGCGTTTCGGGGGGGTCCCAAGTCCCCCATGGCTACACCTTC	CSVSGGSQVPHGYTF
NA	TRBV28	TRBJ1-5	NA	TGTGCCAGCAGTTCCATCCAGTGGACATCAAATCAGCCCCAGCATTTT	CASSSIQWTSNQPQHF
NA	TRBV6-5	TRBJ2-5	NA	TGTGCCAGCTCCGGGAACCAAGAGACCCAGTACTTC	CASSGNQETQYF
NA	TRBV28	TRBJ2-3	TRBD1	TGTGCCAGCAGTTCAATCCCCGGGACAGGGAGGAGGGACACAGATACGCAGTATTTT	CASSSIPGTGRRDTDTQYF
NA	TRBV24-1	TRBJ1-4	TRBD1	TGTGCCACCAGTGATACAGGGGGCGCGGGAGAAAAACTGTTTTTT	CATSDTGGAGEKLFF